This passage covers 8 T cell receptor beta chains from one sample sequenced in a study of beta chain features in type 1 diabetes (dated by TCRdb to 2016 to 2019). Libraries were prepared through the immunoSEQ multiplex PCR assay. All of the isolated RNA was reverse transcribed with the High Capacity cDNA Reverse Transcription Kit, so expressed TCRB transcripts were sequenced. TCRdb mirrors the immuneACCESS table, restricted to in-frame sequences. Some clones are absent from its copies; in checked studies, under half trace to an unresolved V gene, and the reason for the others is unknown. The sample yields over 500,000 clones; around 15% were counted once. Jointly, the top ten make up about 0.097% of the sample. The sample comprised naive CD4+ T cells from blood. The sample's cell subset or site label is to be understood as: true naive CD4+ T cells. These receptor sequences come from a young man in good health.

This clone was observed a few times. The chain is built from TRBV6-6 and TRBJ1-4; no firm D call. There are 13 residues in the CDR3. Germline loops: CDR1 MNHNY, CDR2 SVGAGI (reference sequence). V shed 6 bases and J shed 5 bases, with 10 bases lying between them. CDR3 DNA sequence: TGTGCCAGCAGAGACCGACAAAATGAAAAACTGTTTTTT. Amino acids: CASRDRQNEKLFF.

J is TRBJ2-7 and V is TRBV7-2; tentative D call: TRBD2 (7 bases). Trimming removed 5 bases at V and 0 bases at J, with 17 bases between. CDR3 length: 16 residues. Germline-derived CDR1 and CDR2 are SGHTA and FQGNSA. CDR3 DNA: TGTGCCAGCAGCCCCGAACGCGGGGGCCTCTCCTACGAGCAGTACTTC. Protein sequence: CASSPERGGLSYEQYF.

The rearrangement joins TRBV6-1 to TRBJ1-4, with D maybe TRBD1 (5 bases). Germline-derived CDR1 and CDR2 are MNHNS and SASEGT. There are 13 residues in the CDR3. V was shortened by 3 bases and J by 11 bases, with 13 bases between the two germline ends. The CDR3 DNA reads as TGTGCCAGCAGTGAGCCCCCCGACAGCAAACTGTTTTTT. Protein sequence: CASSEPPDSKLFF.

This clone was counted between two and nine times. The chain joins TRBV2 to TRBJ2-7; 11 bases agree with TRBD2. The V gene end was trimmed by 7 bases and the J gene end by 7 bases; junction bases not matched to a gene: 12. Germline V gene data show CDR1 as SNHLY and CDR2 as FYNNEI. The CDR3 consists of 15 residues. CDR3 DNA: TGTGCCAGCACCGAAGGGCTAGCGGGGGGCTGGGAGCAGTACTTC. It is translated as CASTEGLAGGWEQYF.

The V call is TRBV30, the J call TRBJ2-1, with 10 nucleotides matching TRBD1. V lost 3 bases to trimming and J lost 2 bases; unmatched junction nucleotides: 4. The germline V gene has CDR1 GTSNPN and CDR2 SVGIG (reference sequence). The CDR3 is 15 amino acids. The DNA of the CDR3 is TGTGCCTGGAGGGCCGGGACAGGGGCCTACAATGAGCAGTTCTTC. Translating it yields CAWRAGTGAYNEQFF.

The chain uses TRBV10-3 and TRBJ2-7; D may be TRBD1 (5 bases). Germline CDR1 and CDR2: ENHRY and SYGVKD. The V and J ends lost 7 bases and 3 bases respectively, with 7 bases between them. This CDR3 is 11 amino acids long. The CDR3 sequence is CAITQGYEQYF. The CDR3 DNA sequence: TGTGCCATCACCCAGGGCTACGAGCAGTACTTC.

The chain combines TRBV5-1 with TRBJ1-4; the D is unclear. The germline V gene encodes CDR1 SGHRS and CDR2 YFSETQ. Trimming took 3 bases from V and 5 from J, leaving 11 bases between them. The CDR3 runs to 14 residues. The CDR3 loop is CASSSLGTNEKLFF. The CDR3 bases are TGCGCCAGCAGCTCCCTAGGAACGAATGAAAAACTGTTTTTT.

The sample holds a few counts of this clone. The chain combines TRBV5-1 with TRBJ2-2, with 7 bases that match TRBD1. The CDR3 runs 14 residues. Germline V CDR1 and CDR2: SGHRS, YFSETQ. V was pared by 2 bases and J by 4 bases, with 2 bases of the junction left unmatched. CDR3 in amino acids: CASSFAGGTGELFF. In nucleotides, the CDR3 is TGCGCCAGCAGCTTCGCAGGGGGCACCGGGGAGCTGTTTTTT.